One sample yielded the 4 T cell receptor beta chains listed below, sequenced in a study of human versus mouse CDR3 diversity and MHC coevolution. The assay was immunoSEQ multiplex PCR, and TCRdb's table has in-frame clones only and misses some. The sample includes about 73,000 clones, about 90% of them seen just once. Sample: naive CD4+ T cells from blood. The subset is: CD45RO-negative CD62L-positive naive CD4 T cells. These receptors were taken from a person aged 30 to 70 in good health.

The chain has TRBV7-2 and TRBJ2-7, with D perhaps TRBD2 (5 bases). This CDR3 has 15 amino acids. V lost 5 bases to trimming and J lost 0 bases, with 14 bases between them. Per the germline V gene, CDR1 is SGHTA and CDR2 is FQGNSA. The CDR3 is CASSPAVGSSYEQYF. The CDR3 bases are TGTGCCAGCAGCCCTGCGGTAGGGAGCTCCTACGAGCAGTACTTC.

The V call is TRBV6-1, the J call TRBJ2-7; 7 bases fit TRBD1. Trimming at V came to 0 bases and at J to 3 bases, leaving 5 bases not matched to a gene. This CDR3 spans 15 amino acids. The germline CDR1 and CDR2 sequences are MNHNS and SASEGT. The CDR3 DNA sequence: TGTGCCAGCAGTGAAGCCCCGGGACAGAGCTACGAGCAGTACTTC. This sequence encodes CASSEAPGQSYEQYF.

The chain carries TRBV29-1 and TRBJ2-3; D might be TRBD1 (5 bases). The CDR3 contains 12 residues. The V and J ends lost 1 base and 3 bases respectively, with 5 bases between them. Germline assignment: CDR1 SQVTM and CDR2 ANQGSEA. CDR3 sequence reads: CSVEGTTDTQYF. As DNA, the CDR3 is TGCAGCGTTGAAGGGACAACAGATACGCAGTATTTT.

This clone has more than one count but fewer than ten. The genes are TRBV10-3 and TRBJ1-2; 9 bases fit TRBD1. Trimming cost V 6 bases and J 8 bases; bases outside gene matches: 10. The CDR3 runs to 14 residues. Germline V CDR1 and CDR2: ENHRY, SYGVKD. CDR3: CAIRRGQGTSGYTF. For the CDR3, the DNA is TGTGCCATCAGGAGAGGACAGGGGACGTCCGGCTACACCTTC.